Listed here are 7 T cell receptor beta chains from one sample, sequenced in a study of high-grade serous ovarian cancer treatment subgroups. Tumor samples were taken before definitive surgery or chemotherapy. Sequencing was performed with immunoSEQ multiplex PCR; in TCRdb, only in-frame clones are kept and a portion is missing. Of roughly 5,200 clones in the sample, around 81% are singletons; the top ten hold roughly 8.8%. The sample consisted of tumor tissue. The receptors come from a human donor with high-grade serous ovarian cancer.

The chain recombines TRBV5-6 with TRBJ1-5; 10 nucleotides agree with TRBD1. This CDR3 spans 17 amino acids. Per the germline V gene, CDR1 is SGHDT and CDR2 is YYEEEE. V trimming: 1 base; J trimming: 0 bases; junction bases outside the gene matches: 4. Written as DNA, the CDR3 is TGTGCCAGCAGCTTGCGCCGGGACAGGGGTAGCAATCAGCCCCAGCATTTT. Translating it yields CASSLRRDRGSNQPQHF.

The CDR3 region is CASRETWRTNQPQHF. CDR3 nucleotide sequence: TGTGCCAGCAGGGAGACCTGGAGGACTAATCAGCCCCAGCATTTT. The chain carries TRBV27 and TRBJ1-5; D unresolved. This CDR3 has 15 residues. The V gene's germline CDR1 is MNHEY and CDR2 SMNVEV (reference sequence). V dropped 6 bases and J dropped 4 bases, with 16 bases sitting between them.

This chain connects TRBV2 to TRBJ1-2, with D hard to call. Trimming shortened V by 1 base and J by 8 bases, and 8 bases separated the two germline ends. Germline values: CDR1 SNHLY, CDR2 FYNNEI. The CDR3 has 12 amino acids. The CDR3 reads CASSEGREGYTF. CDR3 coding DNA: TGTGCCAGCAGTGAAGGGAGGGAAGGCTACACCTTC.

The V and J genes are TRBV5-1 and TRBJ1-5; no firm D call. Trimming shortened V by 1 base and J by 7 bases, and 9 bases separated the two germline ends. Germline V gene data show CDR1 as SGHRS and CDR2 as YFSETQ. The CDR3 is 13 residues long. The CDR3 DNA reads as TGCGCCAGCAGCTTGATGGCGGGACAGCCCCAGCATTTT. Amino acid sequence: CASSLMAGQPQHF.

This chain links TRBV7-8 with TRBJ2-2, with D unresolved. Germline CDR1 is SGHVS and CDR2 is FQNEAQ. V was shortened by 0 bases and J by 7 bases, with 0 bases between the two germline ends. The CDR3 totals 11 residues. In DNA form, the CDR3 reads TGTGCCAGCAGCTTAGCCGGGGAGCTGTTTTTT. The encoded protein is CASSLAGELFF.

The rearrangement joins TRBV19 to TRBJ1-1; 9 bases fit TRBD1. The CDR3 extends over 17 amino acids. J was trimmed by 3 bases and V by 5 bases; bases with no gene match: 13. CDR1 is LNHDA, CDR2 SQIVND, per germline (reference sequence). CDR3 protein: CASSPRTGARFDTEAFF. CDR3 bases: TGTGCCAGTAGTCCCAGGACAGGGGCTAGGTTCGACACTGAAGCTTTCTTT.

V is TRBV7-2 and J is TRBJ2-7; 15 positions match TRBD2. The CDR3 has 16 residues. V shed 4 bases, J shed 9 bases, and the junction held 10 bases outside the gene matches. Germline V gene data show CDR1 as SGHTA and CDR2 as FQGNSA. CDR3 residues: CASSWGLAGGQGAQYF. The CDR3 DNA is TGTGCCAGCAGCTGGGGACTAGCGGGGGGTCAGGGTGCGCAGTACTTC.